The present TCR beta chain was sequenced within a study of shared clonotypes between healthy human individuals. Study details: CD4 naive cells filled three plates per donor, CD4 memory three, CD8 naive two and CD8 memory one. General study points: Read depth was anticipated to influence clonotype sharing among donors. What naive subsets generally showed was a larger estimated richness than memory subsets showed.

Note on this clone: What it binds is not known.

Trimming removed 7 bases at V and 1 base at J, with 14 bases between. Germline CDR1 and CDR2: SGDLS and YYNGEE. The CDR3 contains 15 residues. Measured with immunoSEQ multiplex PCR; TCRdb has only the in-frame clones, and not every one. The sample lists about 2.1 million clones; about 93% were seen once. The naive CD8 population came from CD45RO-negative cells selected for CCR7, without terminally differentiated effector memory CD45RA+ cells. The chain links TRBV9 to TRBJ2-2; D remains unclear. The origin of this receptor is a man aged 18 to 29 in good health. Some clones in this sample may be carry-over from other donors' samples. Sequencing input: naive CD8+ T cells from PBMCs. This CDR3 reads CASGAPPGNTGELFF. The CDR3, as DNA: TGTGCCAGCGGCGCCCCCCCCGGGAACACCGGGGAGCTGTTTTTT.